This entry describes one T cell receptor (beta chain). The sample belongs to a study of siplizumab effects on memory and regulatory T cells. Method: immunoSEQ multiplex PCR; TCRdb's copy keeps in-frame clones and lacks some. The sample yields more than 85,000 clones, roughly 92% seen once. Source material: CD4+ T cells sorted from blood. The receptor's source is a human donor in good health.

The chain's CDR3 is CASSSGASYNSPLHF. CDR3 nucleotides: TGTGCCAGCAGCTCCGGGGCGTCCTATAATTCACCCCTCCACTTT. V is TRBV5-5 and J is TRBJ1-6; weak D call: TRBD1 (5 bases). CDR3 size: 15 residues. Germline loops: CDR1 SGHKS, CDR2 YYEKEE (reference sequence). The V end was cut by 3 bases, the J end by 1 base, with 8 bases between.